The 25 T cell receptor beta chains in this list originate from one sample, sequenced in a study of glioma-infiltrating T cells. The iRepertoire nested amplicon-rescue multiplex PCR amplified TCR alpha and beta CDR3s from RNA. TCRdb recomputed calls from the multiplex PCR reads with MiXCR, one row per CDR3 protein. The sample records a few hundred thousand distinct CDR3 sequences, around 45% being singletons. Sequencing used glioma tissue, nonneoplastic brain tissue, or PBMCs (not recorded which). The receptors stem from a human donor with low-grade glioma or glioblastoma, undergoing nonglioma brain surgery, or in good health (not recorded which).

The genes are TRBV4-1 and TRBJ2-7; TRBD1 matches at 9 bases. Germline V gives CDR1 MGHRA, CDR2 YSYEKL. The CDR3 has 14 amino acids. The ends lost 2 bases at V and 3 bases at J; junction bases unmatched: 2. The CDR3 spells CASSQRQGVYEQYF. For the CDR3, the DNA is TGCGCCAGCAGCCAACGACAGGGGGTCTACGAGCAGTACTTC.

This clonotype was detected a few times. The V call is TRBV19, the J call TRBJ2-1; 14 bases agree with TRBD2. Germline CDR1 reads LNHDA; CDR2 reads SQIVND (reference sequence). V was pared by 5 bases and J by 5 bases, with 11 bases of the junction left unmatched. The CDR3 is 18 residues long. CDR3 in amino acids: CASSPWTSGRSGNNEQFF. The CDR3 DNA reads TGTGCCAGTAGTCCCTGGACTAGCGGGAGGAGCGGGAACAATGAGCAGTTCTTC. Filled out from reference TRBV19 and TRBJ2-1, the complete variable domain reads DGGITQSPKYLFRKEGQNVTLSCEQNLNHDAMYWYRQDPGQGLRLIYYSQIVNDFQKGDIAEGYSVSREKKESFPLTVTSAQKNPTAFYLCASSPWTSGRSGNNEQFFGPGTRLTVL.

The table lists this clonotype with many counts. The chain couples TRBV7-6 to TRBJ2-3, with a weak D call TRBD1 (6 bases). V lost 6 bases to trimming and J lost 2 bases, with 15 bases between them. From germline, CDR1 is SGHVS and CDR2 FNYEAQ. This CDR3 is built from 15 residues. The CDR3 bases are TGTGCCAGCAGACCGAGACAGGAGTTCACAGATACGCAGTATTTT. It is translated as CASRPRQEFTDTQYF.

The chain joins TRBV27 to TRBJ2-1; 7 nucleotides agree with TRBD1. J lost 0 bases, V lost 6 bases, and 8 bases had no gene match. Germline V lookup: CDR1 MNHEY, CDR2 SMNVEV (reference sequence). The CDR3 contains 16 residues. The CDR3 protein is CASSIGGFSSYNEQFF. CDR3 DNA sequence: TGTGCCAGCAGCATAGGGGGCTTCAGCTCCTACAATGAGCAGTTCTTC.

The V call is TRBV18, the J call TRBJ1-1; D remains ambiguous. The CDR3 length is 14 residues. Trimming left V 0 bases short and J 2 bases short, with 7 bases between. Germline V gene sequence: CDR1 KGHSH, CDR2 LQKENI. CDR3 loop: CASSPPSVNTEAFF. CDR3 DNA: TGTGCCAGCTCACCACCCTCCGTTAACACTGAAGCTTTCTTT.

This clonotype has a single count. A much larger clone lies one base from this, so it may be a read error. The chain uses TRBV28 and TRBJ1-1; possibly TRBD1 for D (6 bases). The germline CDR1 and CDR2 sequences are MDHEN and SYDVKM. The CDR3 extends over 14 amino acids. The CDR3: CASIGGVSLPGALF. The CDR3 nucleotides read TGTGCCAGCATTGGGGGCGTCTCCCTTCCGGGAGCTCTCTTT.

The rearrangement uses TRBV7-2 and TRBJ1-2, with 7 bases fitting TRBD1. This CDR3 has 16 residues. V lost 5 bases, J lost 5 bases, and 14 bases stayed unmatched. Looked up from germline, CDR1 is SGHTA and CDR2 is FQGNSA. CDR3 sequence: CASSHFVTGLRYGYTF. The CDR3 coding sequence is TGTGCCAGCAGCCACTTCGTGACAGGGCTTCGGTATGGCTACACCTTC. Complete variable domain (other parts from reference TRBV7-2 and TRBJ1-2): GAGVSQSPSNKVTEKGKDVELRCDPISGHTALYWYRQSLGQGLEFLIYFQGNSAPDKSGLPSDRFSAERTGGSVSTLTIQRTQQEDSAVYLCASSHFVTGLRYGYTFGSGTRLTVV.

Of note for this clonotype: A much more abundant neighbour one base away suggests this may be a read error. The chain is built from TRBV28 and TRBJ1-1; weak D call: TRBD1 (5 bases). Germline loops: CDR1 MDHEN, CDR2 SYDVKM. The CDR3 length is 13 residues. CDR3 protein: CASSFGGVTEALF. In DNA, the CDR3 is TGTGCCAGCAGTTTCGGGGGGGTCACTGAAGCTCTCTTT. Drawing the rest from reference TRBV28 and TRBJ1-1, the complete variable domain is DVKVTQSSRYLVKRTGEKVFLECVQDMDHENMFWYRQDPGLGLRLIYFSYDVKMKEKGDIPEGYSVSREKKERFSLILESASTNQTSMYLCASSFGGVTEALFGQGTRLTVV.

Written as DNA, the CDR3 is TGTGCCAGCAGCCGAGTGTCGGCATACAATGAGCAGTTCTTC. Translation: CASSRVSAYNEQFF. J is TRBJ2-1 and V is TRBV3-1, with unresolved D. The CDR3 runs to 14 residues. The V end was cut by 4 bases, the J end by 4 bases, with 11 bases between. Germline V gives CDR1 LGHDT, CDR2 YNNKEL (reference sequence).

Only a few counts were recorded for this clonotype. V and J are TRBV28 and TRBJ2-1; TRBD1 agrees at 7 bases. Per germline, CDR1 MDHEN and CDR2 SYDVKM. Germline trimming cut 4 bases from V and 8 bases from J; bases unmatched to any gene: 8. This CDR3 spans 14 amino acids. The CDR3 reads CASSYTGVVYEQFF. The CDR3 DNA reads TGTGCCAGCAGTTACACAGGGGTTGTCTATGAGCAGTTCTTC.

The chain employs TRBV12-3 or TRBV12-4 and TRBJ1-1; D is ambiguous. V was trimmed by 2 bases and J by 4 bases, leaving 11 bases between them. The CDR3 is 14 amino acids. CDR3 DNA sequence: TGTGCCAGCAGTTTAAGTACATTGGGCACTGAAGCTTTCTTT. It codes for CASSLSTLGTEAFF.

The chain has TRBV2 and TRBJ2-1; no clear D gene. CDR1 and CDR2 (germline): SNHLY, FYNNEI. V lost 6 bases, J lost 4 bases, and 10 bases lay in between. The CDR3 length is 13 residues. Here the CDR3 reads CASRADGYNEQFF. In DNA, the CDR3 is TGTGCCAGCAGGGCCGACGGTTACAATGAGCAGTTCTTC.

CDR3 region: CASSPRREGTEAFF. The CDR3 DNA reads TGTGCCAGCTCACCCAGGAGGGAGGGCACTGAAGCTTTCTTT. V usage is TRBV18 and J usage is TRBJ1-1; no reliable D call. Germline lookup yields CDR1 KGHSH and CDR2 LQKENI. Trimming cost V 3 bases and J 4 bases, with 12 bases left between them. This CDR3 region has 14 residues.

The chain is built from TRBV20-1 and TRBJ2-7; 10 bases are shared with TRBD1. The CDR3 consists of 14 residues. CDR1 is DFQATT and CDR2 is SNEGSKA in the germline V gene (reference sequence). Trimming at V came to 5 bases and at J to 1 base, leaving 5 bases not matched to a gene. The CDR3 protein is CSASWDRGSYEQYF. In nucleotides, the CDR3 is TGCAGTGCTTCCTGGGACAGGGGTTCCTACGAGCAGTACTTC.

Ten or more counts support this clonotype. V gene TRBV28 combines with J gene TRBJ2-5, with D perhaps matching TRBD1 or TRBD2 (6 bases each). V dropped 5 bases and J dropped 2 bases, with 24 bases sitting between them. This CDR3 contains 18 residues. The germline CDR1 and CDR2 sequences are MDHEN and SYDVKM. The CDR3 loop is CASSLLLPARGQQETQYF. The CDR3 region has the DNA TGTGCCAGCAGTCTTCTCTTGCCCGCCCGGGGGCAACAAGAGACCCAGTACTTC.

The gene calls are TRBV19 and TRBJ2-1, with 12 nucleotides matching TRBD2. CDR3 length: 15 residues. Germline lookup yields CDR1 LNHDA and CDR2 SQIVND (reference sequence). V gave up 5 bases and J gave up 6 bases; unmatched junction bases: 5. Written as DNA, the CDR3 is TGTGCCAGTAGTCATCTAGCGGGAGGGGCCAATGAGCAGTTCTTC. Translating gives CASSHLAGGANEQFF. Full variable domain (missing parts from reference TRBV19 and TRBJ2-1): DGGITQSPKYLFRKEGQNVTLSCEQNLNHDAMYWYRQDPGQGLRLIYYSQIVNDFQKGDIAEGYSVSREKKESFPLTVTSAQKNPTAFYLCASSHLAGGANEQFFGPGTRLTVL.

By share, this clonotype counts as medium-sized. The chain carries TRBV10-3 and TRBJ1-5, with a tentative D call TRBD1 (6 bases). V lost 6 bases, J lost 5 bases, and 14 bases lay in between. CDR3 size: 14 residues. Germline V lookup: CDR1 ENHRY, CDR2 SYGVKD. The CDR3 DNA reads as TGTGCCATCAGCGGTACAGGGTTAGATCAGCCCCAGCATTTT. This translates into CAISGTGLDQPQHF.

As regards this clonotype: This may come from a read error, since a much larger clone is one base off. The V gene is TRBV6-2 or TRBV6-3, the J gene TRBJ1-1, with D maybe TRBD1 (5 bases). This CDR3 has 15 amino acids. Germline V gene lookup returns CDR1 MNHEY and CDR2 SVGEGT. The DNA of the CDR3 is TGTGCCAGCAGTTACTCTCGCGGGGGGAGAACTGTAGCTTTCTTT. It encodes CASSYSRGGRTVAFF.

This clonotype was found a few times. The rearrangement uses TRBV28 and TRBJ2-7; no reliable D call. Germline V CDR1 and CDR2: MDHEN, SYDVKM. CDR3 length: 15 residues. The V end lost 6 bases, the J end lost 2 bases, and 17 bases lay between the germline ends. CDR3 coding DNA: TGTGCCAGCAGCTCCCACCCAGCACAAACCTACGAGCAGTACTTC. Protein sequence: CASSSHPAQTYEQYF.

A word on this clonotype: A much more abundant neighbour one base away suggests this may be a read error. The chain joins TRBV20-1 to TRBJ1-5; no clear D gene. The V end was cut by 3 bases, the J end by 3 bases, with 9 bases between. The germline V gene has CDR1 DFQATT and CDR2 SNEGSKA (reference sequence). The CDR3 is 13 amino acids. For the CDR3, the DNA is TGCAGTGCTAGGAGGAGTGCCAATCAGCCCCAGCATTTT. Amino acids: CSARRSANQPQHF.

This clonotype was recorded only once. Because it lacks the conserved phenylalanine or tryptophan at the end, this CDR3 is likely a read error. J is TRBJ1-1 and V is TRBV5-1; D is unclear. The length of the CDR3 is 15 residues. V was pared by 0 bases and J by 4 bases, with 13 bases between. Per the germline V gene, CDR1 is SGHRS and CDR2 is YFSETQ. The CDR3, as DNA: TGCGCCAGCAGCTTGGGGGGAGGGAGAGTCACTGAAGCTTTCCTT. Translated: CASSLGGGRVTEAFL.

V gene TRBV4-2 combines with J gene TRBJ2-7, with a weak D call TRBD1 (5 bases). The V gene's germline CDR1 is LGHNA and CDR2 YNFKEQ. The CDR3 is made up of 17 amino acids. Trimming cost V 3 bases and J 5 bases, with 23 bases left between them. CDR3 in amino acids: CASSQARASARVNEQYF. CDR3 DNA: TGTGCCAGCAGCCAGGCACGAGCTTCCGCCAGGGTCAACGAGCAGTACTTC.

The V call is TRBV15, the J call TRBJ2-7, with 11 positions matching TRBD2. The J segment lost 3 bases and the V segment lost 3 bases, leaving 1 base of the junction unmatched. CDR1 is LNHNV, CDR2 YYDKDF, per germline (reference sequence). The length of the CDR3 is 14 residues. The CDR3 loop is CATSSLAGGYEQYF. CDR3 in DNA: TGTGCCACCAGCAGCCTAGCGGGGGGCTACGAGCAGTACTTC.

Note on this clonotype: A clone one base away is much larger, so this may be a read error. This CDR3 reads CASSKAGTSTYSSQPQHF. The CDR3 region has the DNA TGTGCCAGCAGTAAGGCCGGGACAAGCACTTATAGCAGTCAGCCCCAGCATTTT. The chain couples TRBV27 to TRBJ1-5; D might be TRBD1 (6 bases). This CDR3 has 18 amino acids. CDR1 MNHEY and CDR2 SMNVEV come from the germline V gene (reference sequence).

This clonotype was seen only a few times. CDR3 DNA: TGTGCCAGCAGCTTGCGAAACACAGGGGGCTCCTTTGATGGGGAGCTGTTTTTT. This gives the protein CASSLRNTGGSFDGELFF. This chain uses TRBV7-9 with TRBJ2-2; 9 positions agree with TRBD1. J was trimmed by 8 bases and V by 3 bases; bases with no gene match: 16. Germline loops: CDR1 SEHNR, CDR2 FQNEAQ (reference sequence). The CDR3 loop spans 18 amino acids.